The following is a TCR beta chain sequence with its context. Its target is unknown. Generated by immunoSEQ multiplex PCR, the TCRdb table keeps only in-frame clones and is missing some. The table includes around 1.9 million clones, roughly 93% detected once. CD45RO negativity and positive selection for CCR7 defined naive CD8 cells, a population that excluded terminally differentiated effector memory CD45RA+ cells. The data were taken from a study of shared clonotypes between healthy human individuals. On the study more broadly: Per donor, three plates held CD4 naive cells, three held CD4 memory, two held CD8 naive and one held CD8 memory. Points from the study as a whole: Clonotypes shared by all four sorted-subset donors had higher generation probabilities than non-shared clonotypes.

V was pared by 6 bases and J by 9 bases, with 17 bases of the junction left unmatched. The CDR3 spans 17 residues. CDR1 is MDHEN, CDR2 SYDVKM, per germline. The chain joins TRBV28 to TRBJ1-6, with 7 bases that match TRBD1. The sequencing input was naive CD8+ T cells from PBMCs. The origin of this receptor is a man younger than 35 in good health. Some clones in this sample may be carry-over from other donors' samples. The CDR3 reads CASSSYSTGWQGSPLHF. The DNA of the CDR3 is TGTGCCAGCAGCTCCTACTCGACAGGGTGGCAGGGTTCACCCCTCCACTTT.